Each of the 21 T cell receptor beta chains below was sequenced from the same sample in a study of blood T cell repertoires in COVID-19. Produced via immunoSEQ multiplex PCR; TCRdb's table is partial and in-frame only. The top ten hold approximately 7% of the sample, which has about 110,000 clones, about 87% seen once. Sequencing was done on a sample of peripheral blood. Receptors were obtained from a woman in her forties or fifties with acute or convalescent COVID-19.

This CDR3 is CASSLIRDTEAFF. CDR3 coding DNA: TGTGCCAGCAGCTTAATTCGGGACACTGAAGCTTTCTTT. J is TRBJ1-1 and V is TRBV7-3; D remains unclear. From germline, CDR1 is SGHTA and CDR2 FQGTGA. The V end lost 1 base, the J end lost 3 bases, and 6 bases lay between the germline ends. The CDR3 loop spans 13 amino acids.

This chain uses TRBV19 with TRBJ1-2, with 7 nucleotides matching TRBD1. This CDR3 contains 17 residues. CDR1 and CDR2 (germline): LNHDA, SQIVND (reference sequence). Losses at the gene ends were 5 bases for V and 0 bases for J; bases not matched to a gene: 12. Here the CDR3 reads CASSSLVGTATNYGYTF. The DNA for the CDR3 is TGTGCCAGTAGTTCCCTCGTAGGGACAGCTACTAACTATGGCTACACCTTC.

The J gene is TRBJ1-1, the V gene TRBV5-4; D might be TRBD1 (5 bases). Per germline, CDR1 SGHNT and CDR2 YYREEE (reference sequence). This CDR3 comprises 13 residues. The V and J ends lost 6 bases and 3 bases respectively, with 12 bases between them. The chain's CDR3 is CASTREVHTEAFF. CDR3 coding DNA: TGTGCCAGCACCAGGGAGGTTCACACTGAAGCTTTCTTT.

The chain has TRBV9 and TRBJ1-2; TRBD1 matches 7 bases. V was pared by 0 bases and J by 7 bases, with 6 bases of the junction left unmatched. CDR3 length: 14 residues. CDR1 is SGDLS, CDR2 YYNGEE, per germline. CDR3 sequence reads: CASSVASPGGGYTF. CDR3 DNA: TGTGCCAGCAGCGTAGCTTCCCCAGGGGGTGGCTACACCTTC. Full variable domain (rest looked up from reference TRBV9 and TRBJ1-2): DSGVTQTPKHLITATGQRVTLRCSPRSGDLSVYWYQQSLDQGLQFLIQYYNGEERAKGNILERFSAQQFPDLHSELNLSSLELGDSALYFCASSVASPGGGYTFGSGTRLTVV.

V gene TRBV5-6 combines with J gene TRBJ1-2; 7 bases fit TRBD1. The CDR3 length is 15 residues. The germline gives CDR1 SGHDT, CDR2 YYEEEE. Trimming removed 0 bases from V and 8 bases from J; junction bases left unmatched: 10. The CDR3 DNA follows: TGTGCCAGCAGCTTGGGGGCGGGACAGTCCTGGGGCTACACCTTC. Its protein product is CASSLGAGQSWGYTF.

This chain uses TRBV7-3 with TRBJ2-7; D is possibly TRBD1 (5 bases). The germline CDR1 and CDR2 sequences are SGHTA and FQGTGA. Trimming cost V 2 bases and J 0 bases, with 8 bases left between them. The CDR3 has 14 residues. The CDR3 DNA follows: TGTGCCAGCAGCTTACAGGGTTACTCCTACGAGCAGTACTTC. Amino acids: CASSLQGYSYEQYF.

V and J are TRBV20-1 and TRBJ1-1, with D possibly TRBD1 on 6 matching bases. Trimming stripped 7 bases from V and 3 bases from J, with 9 bases between. Germline CDR1 is DFQATT and CDR2 is SNEGSKA (reference sequence). The CDR3 length is 11 residues. For the CDR3, the DNA is TGCAGTGTTCCAGGGGACACTGAAGCTTTCTTT. It translates to CSVPGDTEAFF.

The chain carries TRBV18 and TRBJ1-6; D is undetermined. Germline V gene data show CDR1 as KGHSH and CDR2 as LQKENI. Trimming removed 2 bases from V and 5 bases from J, with 13 bases in between. The CDR3 is 16 residues long. DNA of the CDR3: TGTGCCAGCTCACCAGCTAGCGGAAGTAATAATTCACCCCTCCACTTT. This sequence encodes CASSPASGSNNSPLHF.

The chain combines TRBV13 with TRBJ1-1, with 9 positions matching TRBD1. Trimming at V came to 10 bases and at J to 1 base, leaving 7 bases not matched to a gene. Per the germline V gene, CDR1 is PRHDT and CDR2 is FYEKMQ (reference sequence). CDR3 length: 14 amino acids. CDR3 loop: CATNRGRGNTEAFF. The DNA of the CDR3 is TGTGCCACAAACAGGGGGCGCGGGAACACTGAAGCTTTCTTT.

V is TRBV5-1 and J is TRBJ2-2; the D gene is possibly TRBD1 (6 bases). Trimming pared 4 bases from V and 4 bases from J, leaving 11 bases between. The CDR3 runs 14 residues. Per germline, CDR1 SGHRS and CDR2 YFSETQ. The CDR3 protein is CASSATGSTGELFF. CDR3 coding DNA: TGCGCCAGCAGCGCCACAGGGAGCACCGGGGAGCTGTTTTTT.

As regards this clone: The same CDR3 is also encoded by other DNA sequences in this sample. The chain has TRBV7-3 and TRBJ1-6; 7 nucleotides agree with TRBD1. This CDR3 is built from 14 residues. The V gene end was trimmed by 1 base and the J gene end by 7 bases; junction bases not matched to a gene: 1. Germline V lookup: CDR1 SGHTA, CDR2 FQGTGA. CDR3 bases: TGTGCCAGCAGCTTAAACAGGGGAAATTCACCCCTCCACTTT. Amino acid sequence: CASSLNRGNSPLHF.

This clone has only a few counts. The gene calls are TRBV9 and TRBJ2-1, with TRBD2 matching over 16 bases. Per the germline V gene, CDR1 is SGDLS and CDR2 is YYNGEE. This CDR3 is 16 amino acids long. Trimming removed 3 bases from V and 9 bases from J; junction bases left unmatched: 6. DNA for the CDR3: TGTGCCAGCAGCGCCACGGGACTAGCGGGGGGGAGTGAGCAGTTCTTC. Translating gives CASSATGLAGGSEQFF.

This clone was detected a few times. In the same sample, other DNA sequences code for this CDR3. The chain combines TRBV7-9 with TRBJ1-1; TRBD1 aligns across 7 bases. Germline V gene lookup returns CDR1 SEHNR and CDR2 FQNEAQ (reference sequence). The CDR3 runs 15 residues. V dropped 1 base and J dropped 1; count of bases not matched to a gene: 3. The CDR3 reads CASSLGQGANTEAFF. Here the CDR3 DNA reads TGTGCCAGCAGCTTAGGACAGGGAGCGAACACTGAAGCTTTCTTT. Together with reference TRBV7-9 and TRBJ1-1, the CDR3 gives the full variable domain: DTGVSQNPRHKITKRGQNVTFRCDPISEHNRLYWYRQTLGQGPEFLTYFQNEAQLEKSRLLSDRFSAERPKGSFSTLEIQRTEQGDSAMYLCASSLGQGANTEAFFGQGTRLTVV.

V usage is TRBV24-1 and J usage is TRBJ2-3; perhaps TRBD1 as D (5 bases). V lost 4 bases and J 0 bases, leaving 13 bases between the germline ends. The CDR3 length is 16 residues. CDR1 and CDR2 from the germline V gene are KGHDR and SFDVKD. CDR3 sequence: CATSDSRTRSTDTQYF. CDR3 in DNA: TGTGCCACCAGTGACTCCCGGACACGTAGCACAGATACGCAGTATTTT.

The genes are TRBV30 and TRBJ2-7; D is unresolved. Trimming stripped 2 bases from V and 5 bases from J, with 13 bases between. CDR1 GTSNPN and CDR2 SVGIG come from the germline V gene (reference sequence). The CDR3 contains 13 residues. The CDR3, as DNA: TGTGCCTGGAGTCCTACGTCGGGTAACGAGCAGTACTTC. Its translation: CAWSPTSGNEQYF.

The table lists this clone with a few counts. The chain uses TRBV19 and TRBJ2-3; TRBD2 matches 10 bases. V lost 5 bases to trimming and J lost 0 bases; unmatched junction nucleotides: 2. There are 15 residues in the CDR3. Germline CDR1 reads LNHDA; CDR2 reads SQIVND (reference sequence). CDR3 bases: TGTGCCAGTAGTCTAGCGGGGGTAAGCACAGATACGCAGTATTTT. Translating it yields CASSLAGVSTDTQYF.

This chain joins TRBV15 and TRBJ1-6; 9 nucleotides agree with TRBD1. This CDR3 comprises 16 residues. The V and J ends lost 0 bases and 10 bases, in that order; junction bases with no gene match: 7. Germline values: CDR1 LNHNV, CDR2 YYDKDF (reference sequence). The CDR3 spells CATSRELDRGESPLHF. For the CDR3, the DNA is TGTGCCACCAGCAGAGAACTGGACAGGGGAGAATCACCCCTCCACTTT. Looking up the rest from reference TRBV15 and TRBJ1-6 gives the full variable domain: DAMVIQNPRYQVTQFGKPVTLSCSQTLNHNVMYWYQQKSSQAPKLLFHYYDKDFNNEADTPDNFQSRRPNTSFCFLDIRSPGLGDTAMYLCATSRELDRGESPLHFGNGTRLTVT.

In DNA form, the CDR3 reads TGTGCCAGCAGCCTAATGACAGGCCTCAATCAGCCCCAGCATTTT. It is translated as CASSLMTGLNQPQHF. V and J are TRBV4-2 and TRBJ1-5; weak D call: TRBD1 (6 bases). Trimming took 4 bases from V and 3 from J, leaving 13 bases between them. The CDR3 covers 15 residues. Germline values: CDR1 LGHNA, CDR2 YNFKEQ.

A word on this clone: An end of the junction differs from the germline gene, which may be a read error. The DNA of the CDR3 is TGTGCCAGCAGACAAGGGGGGGGTGCTGAAGCTTTCTTT. This encodes CASRQGGGAEAFF. The chain recombines TRBV3-1 (or the pseudogene TRBV3-2) with TRBJ1-1, with TRBD1 as a possible D gene (6 bases). CDR3 size: 13 residues. Germline values: CDR1 LGHDT, CDR2 YNNKEL (reference sequence).

This clone was seen only once. The V call is TRBV24-1, the J call TRBJ2-3, with 11 nucleotides matching TRBD2. The CDR3 runs 14 residues. Germline V lookup: CDR1 KGHDR, CDR2 SFDVKD. The V segment lost 1 base and the J segment 12 bases; nucleotides outside the gene matches: 5. The CDR3 coding sequence is TGTGCCACCAGTGATTTCCTAGGACTAGCGGGTCAGTATTTT. Residues: CATSDFLGLAGQYF.

This chain links TRBV19 with TRBJ1-2, with D perhaps matching TRBD1 (6 bases). The length of the CDR3 is 15 residues. V was cut by 6 bases and J by 0 bases, with 14 bases left in between. Germline V gives CDR1 LNHDA, CDR2 SQIVND (reference sequence). The CDR3 sequence: CASSALTGTNYGYTF. The CDR3, as DNA: TGTGCCAGTAGCGCCCTGACAGGAACTAACTATGGCTACACCTTC.